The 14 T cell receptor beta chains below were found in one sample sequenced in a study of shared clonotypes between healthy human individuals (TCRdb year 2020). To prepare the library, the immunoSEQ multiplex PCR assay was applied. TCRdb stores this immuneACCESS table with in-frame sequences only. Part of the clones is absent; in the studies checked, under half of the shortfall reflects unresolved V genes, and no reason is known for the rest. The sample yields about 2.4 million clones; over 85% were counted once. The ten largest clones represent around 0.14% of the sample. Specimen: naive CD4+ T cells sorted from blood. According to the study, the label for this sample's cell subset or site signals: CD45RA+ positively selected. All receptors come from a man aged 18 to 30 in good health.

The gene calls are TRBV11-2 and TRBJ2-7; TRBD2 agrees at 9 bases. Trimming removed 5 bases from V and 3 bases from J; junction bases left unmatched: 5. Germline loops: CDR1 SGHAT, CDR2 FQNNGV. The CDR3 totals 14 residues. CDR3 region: CASSPAGGNYEQYF. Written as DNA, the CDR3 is TGTGCCAGCAGCCCAGCGGGGGGCAACTACGAGCAGTACTTC.

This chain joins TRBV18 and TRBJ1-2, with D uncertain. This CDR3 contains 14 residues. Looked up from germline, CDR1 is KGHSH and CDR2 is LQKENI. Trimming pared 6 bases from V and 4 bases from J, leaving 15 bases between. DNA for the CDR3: TGTGCCAGCTCTCCGGGCCATGAGGGCTATGGCTACACCTTC. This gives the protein CASSPGHEGYGYTF.

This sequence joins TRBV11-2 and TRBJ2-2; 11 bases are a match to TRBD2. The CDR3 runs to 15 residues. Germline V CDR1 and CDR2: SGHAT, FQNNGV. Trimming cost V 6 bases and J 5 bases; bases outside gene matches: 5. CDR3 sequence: CASRRLAGQTGELFF. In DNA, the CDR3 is TGTGCCAGCAGGCGACTAGCGGGACAGACCGGGGAGCTGTTTTTT.

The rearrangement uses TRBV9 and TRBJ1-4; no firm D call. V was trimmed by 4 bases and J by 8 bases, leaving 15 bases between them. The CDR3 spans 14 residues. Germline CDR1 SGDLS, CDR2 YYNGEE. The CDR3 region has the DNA TGTGCCAGCAGCCCTCAAATGAGGCAAGAAAAACTGTTTTTT. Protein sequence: CASSPQMRQEKLFF.

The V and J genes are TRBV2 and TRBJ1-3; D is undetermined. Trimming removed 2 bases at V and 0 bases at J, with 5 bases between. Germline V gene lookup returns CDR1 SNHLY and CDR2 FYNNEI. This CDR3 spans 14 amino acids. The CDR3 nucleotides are TGTGCCAGCAGTGAACTGCTCTCTGGAAACACCATATATTTT. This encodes CASSELLSGNTIYF.

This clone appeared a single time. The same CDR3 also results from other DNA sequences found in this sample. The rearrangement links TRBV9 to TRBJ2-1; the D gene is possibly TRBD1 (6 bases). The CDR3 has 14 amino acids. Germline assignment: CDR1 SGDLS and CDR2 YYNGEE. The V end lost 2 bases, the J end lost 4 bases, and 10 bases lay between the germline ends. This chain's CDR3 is CASSVDSSYNEQFF. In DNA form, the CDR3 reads TGTGCCAGCAGCGTGGACAGCTCGTACAATGAGCAGTTCTTC.

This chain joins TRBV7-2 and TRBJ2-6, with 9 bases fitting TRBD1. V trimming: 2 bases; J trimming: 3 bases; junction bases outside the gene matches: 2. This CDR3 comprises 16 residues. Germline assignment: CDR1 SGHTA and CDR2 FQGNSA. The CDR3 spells CASSLRDRDGANVLTF. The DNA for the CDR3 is TGTGCCAGCAGCTTACGGGACAGGGATGGGGCCAACGTCCTGACTTTC.

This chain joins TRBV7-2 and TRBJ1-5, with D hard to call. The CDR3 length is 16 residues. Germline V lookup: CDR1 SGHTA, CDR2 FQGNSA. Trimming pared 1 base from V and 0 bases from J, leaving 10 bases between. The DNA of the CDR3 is TGTGCCAGCAGCTTAGAGAGGTCCCTTAGCAATCAGCCCCAGCATTTT. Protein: CASSLERSLSNQPQHF.

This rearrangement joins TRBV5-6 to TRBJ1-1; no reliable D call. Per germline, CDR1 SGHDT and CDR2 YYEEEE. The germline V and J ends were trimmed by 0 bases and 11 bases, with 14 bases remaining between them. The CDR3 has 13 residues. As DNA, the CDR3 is TGTGCCAGCAGCTTGGAAAAGGGATTTGGGGCTTTCTTT. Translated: CASSLEKGFGAFF.

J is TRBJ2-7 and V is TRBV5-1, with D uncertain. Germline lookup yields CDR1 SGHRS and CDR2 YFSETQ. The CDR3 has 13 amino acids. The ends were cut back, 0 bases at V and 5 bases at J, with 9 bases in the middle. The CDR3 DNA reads TGCGCCAGCAGCTTGGGACCCCTTAACGAGCAGTACTTC. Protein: CASSLGPLNEQYF.

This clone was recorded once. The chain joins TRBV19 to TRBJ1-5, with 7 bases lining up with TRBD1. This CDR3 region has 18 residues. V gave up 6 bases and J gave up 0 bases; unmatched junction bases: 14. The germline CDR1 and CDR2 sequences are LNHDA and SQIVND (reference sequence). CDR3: CASSTSGQVAFSNQPQHF. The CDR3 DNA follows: TGTGCCAGTAGCACGTCCGGACAGGTGGCATTTAGCAATCAGCCCCAGCATTTT. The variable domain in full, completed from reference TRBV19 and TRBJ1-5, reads DGGITQSPKYLFRKEGQNVTLSCEQNLNHDAMYWYRQDPGQGLRLIYYSQIVNDFQKGDIAEGYSVSREKKESFPLTVTSAQKNPTAFYLCASSTSGQVAFSNQPQHFGDGTRLSIL.

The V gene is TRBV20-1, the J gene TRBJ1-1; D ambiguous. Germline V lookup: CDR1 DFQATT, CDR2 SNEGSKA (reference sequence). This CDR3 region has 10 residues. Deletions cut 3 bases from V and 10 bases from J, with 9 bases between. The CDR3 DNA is TGCAGTGCTAGTACTGTAGGAGCTTTCTTT. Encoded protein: CSASTVGAFF.

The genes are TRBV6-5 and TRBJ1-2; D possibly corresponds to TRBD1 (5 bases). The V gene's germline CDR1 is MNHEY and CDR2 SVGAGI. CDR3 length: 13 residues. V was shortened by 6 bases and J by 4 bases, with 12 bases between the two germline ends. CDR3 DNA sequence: TGTGCCAGCAGGCCGACAGTCGCCTATGGCTACACCTTC. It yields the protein CASRPTVAYGYTF.

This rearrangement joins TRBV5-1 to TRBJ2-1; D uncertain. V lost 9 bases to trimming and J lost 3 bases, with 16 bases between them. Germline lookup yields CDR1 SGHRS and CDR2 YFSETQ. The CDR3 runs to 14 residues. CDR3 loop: CATQLDHIYNEQFF. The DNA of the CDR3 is TGCGCCACCCAGCTAGACCATATCTACAATGAGCAGTTCTTC.